Listed below are T cell receptor beta chains from one sample, sequenced in a study of shared clonotypes between healthy human individuals. Here immunoSEQ multiplex PCR was the method, and the copy in TCRdb shows in-frame clones only, minus some. The repertoire consists of around 980,000 clones, with 70% to 80% occurring once and the leading ten covering 0.55% to 0.7%. The material sequenced was memory CD4+ T cells from PBMCs. The receptor source for this set is a man aged 18 to 35 in good health. Some clones in this sample may be carry-over from other donors' samples. CDR3s include the opening cysteine and the closing phenylalanine or tryptophan. Fields, in order: D gene, J gene, V gene, CDR3 length, clone size, CDR3 protein, CDR3 DNA. D genes are given only for firm matches. Part of the rows lack a size; the others show once, few, many or a class for expanded clones.

d_call: NA
j_call: TRBJ2-1
v_call: TRBV2
cdr3_length: 15
clone_size: NA
cdr3_aa: CASRVTPLGYNEQFF
cdr3_nt: TGTGCCAGCAGGGTTACTCCATTGGGATACAATGAGCAGTTCTTC

d_call: NA
j_call: TRBJ2-7
v_call: TRBV15
cdr3_length: 15
clone_size: NA
cdr3_aa: CATSRVQVSPYEQYF
cdr3_nt: TGTGCCACCAGCAGAGTTCAAGTATCCCCCTACGAGCAGTACTTC

d_call: NA
j_call: TRBJ2-7
v_call: TRBV28
cdr3_length: 12
clone_size: few
cdr3_aa: CASSLRAGEQYF
cdr3_nt: TGTGCCAGCAGTTTAAGGGCGGGCGAGCAGTACTTC

d_call: NA
j_call: TRBJ1-3
v_call: TRBV5-4
cdr3_length: 14
clone_size: NA
cdr3_aa: CASSLWGVGNTIYF
cdr3_nt: TGTGCCAGCAGCTTGTGGGGGGTTGGAAACACCATATATTTT

d_call: NA
j_call: TRBJ2-7
v_call: TRBV5-1
cdr3_length: 15
clone_size: NA
cdr3_aa: CASSLAGTGNYEQYF
cdr3_nt: TGCGCCAGCAGCTTGGCCGGGACCGGGAACTACGAGCAGTACTTC

d_call: NA
j_call: TRBJ1-1
v_call: TRBV7-8
cdr3_length: 15
clone_size: NA
cdr3_aa: CASSWQQVQNTEAFF
cdr3_nt: TGTGCCAGCAGCTGGCAACAGGTTCAGAACACTGAAGCTTTCTTT

d_call: NA
j_call: TRBJ2-7
v_call: TRBV28
cdr3_length: 11
clone_size: NA
cdr3_aa: CASSKYYEQYF
cdr3_nt: TGTGCCAGCAGTAAATACTACGAGCAGTACTTC

d_call: TRBD1
j_call: TRBJ1-1
v_call: TRBV29-1
cdr3_length: 13
clone_size: NA
cdr3_aa: CSVGTGGSTEAFF
cdr3_nt: TGCAGCGTCGGGACAGGGGGTAGCACTGAAGCTTTCTTT

d_call: TRBD2
j_call: TRBJ2-7
v_call: TRBV9
cdr3_length: 13
clone_size: NA
cdr3_aa: CASSVGLASEQYF
cdr3_nt: TGTGCCAGCAGCGTGGGACTAGCATCGGAGCAGTACTTC

d_call: TRBD2
j_call: TRBJ2-3
v_call: TRBV27
cdr3_length: 17
clone_size: NA
cdr3_aa: CASSPWTSGRITDTQYF
cdr3_nt: TGTGCCAGCAGTCCATGGACTAGCGGGAGGATCACAGATACGCAGTATTTT

d_call: NA
j_call: TRBJ1-1
v_call: TRBV18
cdr3_length: 15
clone_size: NA
cdr3_aa: CASSSLVTGGTEAFF
cdr3_nt: TGTGCCAGCTCAAGCCTGGTGACAGGTGGGACTGAAGCTTTCTTT

d_call: NA
j_call: TRBJ2-3
v_call: TRBV11-1
cdr3_length: 15
clone_size: NA
cdr3_aa: CASSRIASSTDTQYF
cdr3_nt: TGTGCCAGCAGCCGCATAGCGAGTAGCACAGATACGCAGTATTTT

d_call: NA
j_call: TRBJ1-2
v_call: TRBV6-1
cdr3_length: 15
clone_size: NA
cdr3_aa: CASSDRTERLYGYTF
cdr3_nt: TGTGCCAGCAGTGACCGGACGGAAAGACTCTATGGCTACACCTTC

d_call: NA
j_call: TRBJ2-3
v_call: TRBV29-1
cdr3_length: 13
clone_size: few
cdr3_aa: CSVYRGVADTQYF
cdr3_nt: TGCAGCGTTTATAGAGGGGTCGCAGATACGCAGTATTTT

d_call: NA
j_call: TRBJ2-7
v_call: TRBV10-1
cdr3_length: 13
clone_size: NA
cdr3_aa: CASSPGLLGEQYF
cdr3_nt: TGCGCCAGCAGTCCGGGACTCCTAGGAGAGCAGTACTTC

d_call: NA
j_call: TRBJ2-1
v_call: TRBV29-1
cdr3_length: 16
clone_size: once
cdr3_aa: CSVEALRGTRYNEQFF
cdr3_nt: TGCAGCGTTGAAGCCTTAAGGGGGACGAGATACAATGAGCAGTTCTTC

d_call: TRBD2
j_call: TRBJ2-2
v_call: TRBV28
cdr3_length: 17
clone_size: many
cdr3_aa: CASSKRTSGRVNGELFF
cdr3_nt: TGTGCCAGCAGCAAAAGGACTAGCGGGAGGGTCAACGGGGAGCTGTTTTTT

d_call: NA
j_call: TRBJ2-7
v_call: TRBV10-2
cdr3_length: 12
clone_size: NA
cdr3_aa: CASSAPGNEQYF
cdr3_nt: TGCGCCAGCAGTGCCCCAGGGAACGAGCAGTACTTC

d_call: TRBD2
j_call: TRBJ2-1
v_call: TRBV29-1
cdr3_length: 15
clone_size: NA
cdr3_aa: CSVEGGTSFYNEQFF
cdr3_nt: TGCAGCGTTGAGGGAGGGACTAGCTTTTACAATGAGCAGTTCTTC

d_call: NA
j_call: TRBJ2-7
v_call: TRBV2
cdr3_length: 11
clone_size: NA
cdr3_aa: CASSFSYEQYF
cdr3_nt: TGTGCCAGCTCCTTTTCCTACGAGCAGTACTTC

d_call: NA
j_call: TRBJ2-7
v_call: TRBV10-3
cdr3_length: 14
clone_size: NA
cdr3_aa: CAIRSGTGTYEQYF
cdr3_nt: TGTGCCATCAGATCGGGGACGGGAACCTACGAGCAGTACTTC

d_call: TRBD1
j_call: TRBJ1-2
v_call: TRBV28
cdr3_length: 14
clone_size: NA
cdr3_aa: CASSFRDRGRGYTF
cdr3_nt: TGTGCCAGCAGTTTCCGGGACAGGGGGCGAGGCTACACCTTC

d_call: NA
j_call: TRBJ2-1
v_call: TRBV7-2
cdr3_length: 15
clone_size: NA
cdr3_aa: CASSSLGGVTGEQFF
cdr3_nt: TGTGCCAGCAGCTCACTGGGCGGAGTAACGGGTGAGCAGTTCTTC